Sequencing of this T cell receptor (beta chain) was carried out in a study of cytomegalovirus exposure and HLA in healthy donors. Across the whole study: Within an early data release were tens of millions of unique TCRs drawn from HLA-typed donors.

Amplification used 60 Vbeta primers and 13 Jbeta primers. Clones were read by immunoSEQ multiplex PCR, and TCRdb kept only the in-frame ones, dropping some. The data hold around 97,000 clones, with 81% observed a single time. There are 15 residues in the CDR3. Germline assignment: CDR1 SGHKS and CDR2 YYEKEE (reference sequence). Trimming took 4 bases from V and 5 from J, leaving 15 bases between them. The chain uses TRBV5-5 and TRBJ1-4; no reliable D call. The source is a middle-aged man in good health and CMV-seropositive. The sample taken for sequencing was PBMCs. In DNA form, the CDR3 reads TGTGCCAGCAGCCCCACGATCACCACAAATGAAAAACTGTTTTTT. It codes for CASSPTITTNEKLFF.